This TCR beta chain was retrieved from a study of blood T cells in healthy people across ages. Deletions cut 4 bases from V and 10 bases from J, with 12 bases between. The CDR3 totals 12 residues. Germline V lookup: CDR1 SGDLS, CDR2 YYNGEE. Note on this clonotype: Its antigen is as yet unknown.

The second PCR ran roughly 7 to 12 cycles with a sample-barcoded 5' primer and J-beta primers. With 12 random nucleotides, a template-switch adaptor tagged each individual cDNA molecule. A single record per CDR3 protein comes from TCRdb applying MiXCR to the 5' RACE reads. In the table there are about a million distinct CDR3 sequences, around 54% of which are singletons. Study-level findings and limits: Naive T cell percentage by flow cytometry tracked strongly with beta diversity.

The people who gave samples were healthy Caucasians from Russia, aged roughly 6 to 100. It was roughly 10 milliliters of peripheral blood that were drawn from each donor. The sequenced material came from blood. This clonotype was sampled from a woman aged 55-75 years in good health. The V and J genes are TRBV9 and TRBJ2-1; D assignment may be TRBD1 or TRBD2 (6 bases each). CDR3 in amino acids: CASSLPGGEQFF. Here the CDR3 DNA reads TGTGCCAGCAGCCTACCCGGGGGCGAGCAGTTCTTC.